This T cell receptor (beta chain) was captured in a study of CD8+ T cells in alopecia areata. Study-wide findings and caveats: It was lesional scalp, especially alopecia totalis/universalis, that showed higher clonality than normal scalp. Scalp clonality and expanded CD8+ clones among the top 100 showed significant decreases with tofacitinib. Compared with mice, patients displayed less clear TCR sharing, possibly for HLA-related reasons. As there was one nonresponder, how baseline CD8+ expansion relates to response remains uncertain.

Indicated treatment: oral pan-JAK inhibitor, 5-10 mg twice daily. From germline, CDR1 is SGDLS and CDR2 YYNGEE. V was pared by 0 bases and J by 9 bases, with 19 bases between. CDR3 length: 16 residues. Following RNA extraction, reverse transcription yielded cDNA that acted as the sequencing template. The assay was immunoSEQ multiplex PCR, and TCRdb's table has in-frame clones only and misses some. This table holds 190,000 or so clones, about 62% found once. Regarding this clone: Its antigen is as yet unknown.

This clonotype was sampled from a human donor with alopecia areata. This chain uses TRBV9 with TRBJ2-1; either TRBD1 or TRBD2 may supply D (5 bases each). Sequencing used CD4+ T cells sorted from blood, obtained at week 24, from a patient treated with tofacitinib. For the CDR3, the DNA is TGTGCCAGCAGCGTAGGTGGGGTTCCGGGGCTAAGTGAGCAGTTCTTC. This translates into CASSVGGVPGLSEQFF.